This TCR beta chain was found in a study of T cells in Graves' hyperthyroidism and ophthalmopathy. TCR beta CDR3 region amplification was performed from RNA transcripts. First-round RT-PCR with HTBI primers amplified the TCR CDR3 region. Each CDR3 protein is one row after TCRdb ran MiXCR on the multiplex PCR reads. The table lists approximately 600,000 distinct CDR3 sequences, roughly 14% of them singletons. This CDR3 spans 14 amino acids. V was shortened by 4 bases and J by 2 bases, with 12 bases between the two germline ends. Germline CDR1 and CDR2: LGHDT and YNNKEL (reference sequence). The rearrangement joins TRBV3-1 to TRBJ2-7, with D perhaps matching TRBD2 (5 bases). This TCR was sampled from a woman aged 40-49 years with Graves' ophthalmopathy. Input material: blood. In DNA form, the CDR3 reads TGTGCCAGCAGCCCACGGACTGACACCTACGAGCAGTACTTC. It encodes CASSPRTDTYEQYF.